The 14 T cell receptor beta chains listed next were all sequenced from one sample in a study of cytomegalovirus exposure and HLA in healthy donors. The PCR contained 60 Vbeta and 13 Jbeta primers. The table came from immunoSEQ multiplex PCR; TCRdb's copy has only in-frame clones and leaves some out. Among roughly 100,000 clones listed, 60% to 80% were seen once. Sequenced: PBMCs. All receptors derive from a male donor in good health and CMV-seropositive.

V usage is TRBV5-1 and J usage is TRBJ2-5, with 12 bases fitting TRBD2. Near its end, the DNA agrees better with TRBJ2-7, so the J call may be wrong. The CDR3 extends over 15 amino acids. Germline CDR1 and CDR2: SGHRS and YFSETQ. The CDR3 coding sequence is TGCGCCAGCAGCTTCTATACTAGCGGGAGGCCCGAGCAGTACTTC. Its protein product is CASSFYTSGRPEQYF.

The rearrangement links TRBV4-3 to TRBJ2-3, with 9 bases matching TRBD1. With 9 bases clipped from V and 6 bases from J, the junction kept 13 bases outside the gene matches. The CDR3 totals 15 residues. Germline V gives CDR1 LGHNA, CDR2 YSLEER. The CDR3 DNA reads as TGCGCCAGACTGCTCCCGGGACAGGGAGGGGATACGCAGTATTTT. Its translation is CARLLPGQGGDTQYF.

V is TRBV19 and J is TRBJ1-2; TRBD1 agrees at 9 bases. Germline CDR1 reads LNHDA; CDR2 reads SQIVND (reference sequence). With 5 bases clipped from V and 7 bases from J, the junction kept 5 bases outside the gene matches. The CDR3 extends over 13 amino acids. The CDR3 is CASSRDRAAGYTF. CDR3 sequence (DNA): TGTGCCAGTAGTCGGGACAGGGCGGCTGGCTACACCTTC.

This clone was seen a few times. This rearrangement joins TRBV7-2 to TRBJ1-2, with D unclear. V dropped 1 base and J dropped 5 bases, with 11 bases sitting between them. The CDR3 spans 14 residues. In germline, CDR1 is SGHTA, CDR2 FQGNSA. The CDR3 protein is CASSLESGMYGYTF. CDR3 nucleotides: TGTGCCAGCAGCTTAGAATCGGGAATGTATGGCTACACCTTC. Together with reference TRBV7-2 and TRBJ1-2, the CDR3 gives the full variable domain: GAGVSQSPSNKVTEKGKDVELRCDPISGHTALYWYRQSLGQGLEFLIYFQGNSAPDKSGLPSDRFSAERTGGSVSTLTIQRTQQEDSAVYLCASSLESGMYGYTFGSGTRLTVV.

The chain joins TRBV5-4 to TRBJ2-5; 8 positions agree with TRBD1. Germline CDR1 is SGHNT and CDR2 is YYREEE (reference sequence). V shed 4 bases and J 5 bases; nucleotides not matched to a gene: 10. The CDR3 contains 15 residues. The CDR3 protein is CASSPTPDRVETQYF. In DNA form, the CDR3 reads TGTGCCAGCAGCCCTACACCGGACAGGGTGGAGACCCAGTACTTC.

This chain links TRBV4-3 with TRBJ2-7, with 9 bases matching TRBD1. Germline CDR1 is LGHNA and CDR2 is YSLEER. V trimming: 4 bases; J trimming: 7 bases; junction bases outside the gene matches: 11. The CDR3 runs to 15 residues. The CDR3 nucleotides are TGCGCCAGCAGCCCCCGACAGGGGGTCGTTGAAGAGCAGTACTTC. Its protein is CASSPRQGVVEEQYF.

The V and J genes are TRBV5-1 and TRBJ1-2; 8 positions match TRBD1. This CDR3 is built from 15 residues. Unmatched junction bases numbered 5, after V lost 0 bases and J lost 4 bases. Germline V gene data show CDR1 as SGHRS and CDR2 as YFSETQ. The chain's CDR3 is CASSLGPGQVYGYTF. As DNA, the CDR3 is TGCGCCAGCAGCTTGGGGCCGGGACAGGTCTATGGCTACACCTTC. The full variable domain, its missing parts supplied by reference TRBV5-1 and TRBJ1-2, is KAGVTQTPRYLIKTRGQQVTLSCSPISGHRSVSWYQQTPGQGLQFLFEYFSETQRNKGNFPGRFSGRQFSNSRSEMNVSTLELGDSALYLCASSLGPGQVYGYTFGSGTRLTVV.

In regard to this clone: The junction differs from germline at one of its ends, possibly a read error. This sequence joins TRBV4-2 and TRBJ2-4; D gene unclear. CDR3 length: 13 amino acids. The germline gives CDR1 LGHNA, CDR2 YNFKEQ. The CDR3 region is CASSQGDINSQYF. As DNA, the CDR3 is TGTGCCAGCAGCCAGGGCGACATAAACAGTCAGTACTTC.

J is TRBJ1-2 and V is TRBV7-7; D may be TRBD1 (6 bases). The CDR3 is 15 amino acids. V shed 5 bases and J shed 2 bases, with 15 bases lying between them. Germline V gives CDR1 SSHAT, CDR2 FNYEAQ (reference sequence). The CDR3 nucleotides are TGTGCCAGCAGCCCCCCCGCAGGGGCCAACTATGGCTACACCTTC. Its protein is CASSPPAGANYGYTF.

Only a few counts were recorded for this clone. The CDR3 sequence: CASSTGARTAQETQYF. CDR3 sequence (DNA): TGTGCCAGTAGTACTGGGGCGCGGACAGCCCAAGAGACCCAGTACTTC. The rearrangement joins TRBV19 to TRBJ2-5, with TRBD1 as a possible D gene (6 bases). Trimming took 4 bases from V and 1 from J, leaving 16 bases between them. Germline V CDR1 and CDR2: LNHDA, SQIVND (reference sequence). The CDR3 consists of 16 residues.

V gene TRBV6-5 combines with J gene TRBJ2-7, with D perhaps matching TRBD2 (5 bases). V was clipped by 0 bases and J by 2 bases, with 14 bases between them. The CDR3 contains 16 residues. The V gene's germline CDR1 is MNHEY and CDR2 SVGAGI. The CDR3: CASSYSIVGETYEQYF. The CDR3 DNA reads TGTGCCAGCAGTTACTCGATTGTCGGGGAGACCTACGAGCAGTACTTC.

This clone has just a few counts. This chain links TRBV10-3 with TRBJ2-1; 10 bases match TRBD1. Germline V CDR1 and CDR2: ENHRY, SYGVKD. The CDR3 consists of 14 residues. The J segment lost 15 bases and the V segment lost 0 bases, leaving 8 bases of the junction unmatched. The chain's CDR3 is CAISESEDRGRGFF. CDR3 DNA: TGTGCCATCAGTGAGTCGGAAGACAGGGGGCGCGGGTTCTTC.

This chain uses TRBV7-2 with TRBJ2-3; D call uncertain. Germline values: CDR1 SGHTA, CDR2 FQGNSA. The CDR3 covers 12 residues. V dropped 4 bases and J dropped 4 bases, with 6 bases sitting between them. The CDR3 loop is CASSSTSDTQYF. The CDR3 coding sequence is TGTGCCAGCAGCTCGACTTCAGATACGCAGTATTTT.

The V gene is TRBV28, the J gene TRBJ1-6; 8 nucleotides agree with TRBD1. The CDR3 extends over 14 amino acids. CDR1 MDHEN and CDR2 SYDVKM come from the germline V gene. The J segment lost 10 bases and the V segment lost 5 bases, leaving 7 bases of the junction unmatched. The CDR3 DNA is TGTGCCAGCAGTAAGACAGGGGCCAGATCACCCCTCCACTTT. Encoded protein: CASSKTGARSPLHF.